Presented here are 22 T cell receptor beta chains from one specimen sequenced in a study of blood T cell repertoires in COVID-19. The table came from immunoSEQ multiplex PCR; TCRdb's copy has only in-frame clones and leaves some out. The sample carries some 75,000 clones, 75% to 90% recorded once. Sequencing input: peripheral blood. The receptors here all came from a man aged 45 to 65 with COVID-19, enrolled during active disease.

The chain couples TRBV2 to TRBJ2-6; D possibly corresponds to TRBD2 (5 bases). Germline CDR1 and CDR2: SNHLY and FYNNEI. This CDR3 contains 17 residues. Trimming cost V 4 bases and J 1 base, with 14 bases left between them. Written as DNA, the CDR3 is TGTGCCAGCAGTGTTCGGGGTGGGCCTTCTGGGGCCAACGTCCTGACTTTC. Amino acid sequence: CASSVRGGPSGANVLTF.

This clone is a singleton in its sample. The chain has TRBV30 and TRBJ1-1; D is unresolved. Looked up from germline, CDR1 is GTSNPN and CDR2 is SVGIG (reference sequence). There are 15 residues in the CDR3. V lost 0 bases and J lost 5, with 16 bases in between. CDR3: CAWSVQARGRTEAFF. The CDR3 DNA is TGTGCCTGGAGTGTACAAGCTCGGGGTCGGACTGAAGCTTTCTTT.

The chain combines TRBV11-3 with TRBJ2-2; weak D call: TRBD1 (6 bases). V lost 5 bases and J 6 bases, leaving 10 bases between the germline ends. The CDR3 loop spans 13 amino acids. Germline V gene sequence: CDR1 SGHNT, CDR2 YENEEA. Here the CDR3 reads CASSLTGPGELFF. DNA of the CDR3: TGTGCCAGCAGCCTAACAGGGCCCGGGGAGCTGTTTTTT.

CDR3 region: CASSITRGDAHPGELFF. The CDR3, as DNA: TGTGCCAGTAGTATAACCAGGGGCGATGCCCACCCCGGGGAGCTGTTTTTT. The chain has TRBV19 and TRBJ2-2; possibly TRBD1 for D (6 bases). CDR3 length: 17 residues. Trimming left V 2 bases short and J 6 bases short, with 19 bases between. Germline V CDR1 and CDR2: LNHDA, SQIVND (reference sequence).

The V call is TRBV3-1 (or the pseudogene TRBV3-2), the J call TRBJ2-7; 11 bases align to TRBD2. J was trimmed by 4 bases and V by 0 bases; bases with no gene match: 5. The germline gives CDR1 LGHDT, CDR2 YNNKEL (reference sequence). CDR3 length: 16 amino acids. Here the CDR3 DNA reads TGTGCCAGCAGCCAAGATCTGGCTAGCGGGAGGTACGAGCAGTACTTC. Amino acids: CASSQDLASGRYEQYF.

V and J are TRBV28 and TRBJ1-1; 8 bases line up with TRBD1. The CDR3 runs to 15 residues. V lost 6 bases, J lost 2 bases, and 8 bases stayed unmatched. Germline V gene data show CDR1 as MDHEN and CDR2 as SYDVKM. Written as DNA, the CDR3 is TGTGCCAGCAGCTCCTCCGGGACAGGAAACACTGAAGCTTTCTTT. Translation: CASSSSGTGNTEAFF.

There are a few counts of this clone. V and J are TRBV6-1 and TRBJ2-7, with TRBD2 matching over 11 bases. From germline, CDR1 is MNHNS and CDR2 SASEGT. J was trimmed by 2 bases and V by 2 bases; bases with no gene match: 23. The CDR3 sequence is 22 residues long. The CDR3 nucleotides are TGTGCCAGCAGTGAACTCGGGACAGCTCATAGGCCTAGCGGGAGGATCGCCTACGAGCAGTACTTC. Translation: CASSELGTAHRPSGRIAYEQYF.

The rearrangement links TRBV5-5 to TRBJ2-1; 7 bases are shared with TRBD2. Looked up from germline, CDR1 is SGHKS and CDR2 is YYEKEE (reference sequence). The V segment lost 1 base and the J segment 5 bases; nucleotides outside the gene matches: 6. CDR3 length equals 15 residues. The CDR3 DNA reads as TGTGCCAGCAGCTTGAGGGCGGGAGTGGACAATGAGCAGTTCTTC. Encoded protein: CASSLRAGVDNEQFF.

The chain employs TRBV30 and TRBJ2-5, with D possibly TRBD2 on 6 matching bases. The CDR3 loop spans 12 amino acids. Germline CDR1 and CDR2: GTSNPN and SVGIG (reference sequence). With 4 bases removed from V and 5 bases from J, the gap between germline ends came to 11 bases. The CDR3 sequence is CAWKREWETQYF. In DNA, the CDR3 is TGTGCCTGGAAACGGGAGTGGGAGACCCAGTACTTC.

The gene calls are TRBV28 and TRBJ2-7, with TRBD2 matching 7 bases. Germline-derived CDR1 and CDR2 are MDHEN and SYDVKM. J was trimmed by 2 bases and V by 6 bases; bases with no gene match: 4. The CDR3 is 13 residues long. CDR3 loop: CASRDGRTYEQYF. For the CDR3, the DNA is TGTGCCAGCAGGGACGGGAGGACCTACGAGCAGTACTTC.

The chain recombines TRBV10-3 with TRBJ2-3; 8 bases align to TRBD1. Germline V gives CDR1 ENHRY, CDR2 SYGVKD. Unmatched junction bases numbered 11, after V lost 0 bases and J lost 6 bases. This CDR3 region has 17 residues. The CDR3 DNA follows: TGTGCCATCAGTGAGTCGGGACAGGATCTCCTGCGGGATACGCAGTATTTT. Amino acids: CAISESGQDLLRDTQYF.

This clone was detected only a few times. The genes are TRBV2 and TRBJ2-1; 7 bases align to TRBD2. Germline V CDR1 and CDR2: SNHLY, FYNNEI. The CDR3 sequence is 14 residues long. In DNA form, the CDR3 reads TGTGCGGTGGGGAAGCGGGAAATTCGCAATGAGCAGTTCTTC. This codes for CAVGKREIRNEQFF.

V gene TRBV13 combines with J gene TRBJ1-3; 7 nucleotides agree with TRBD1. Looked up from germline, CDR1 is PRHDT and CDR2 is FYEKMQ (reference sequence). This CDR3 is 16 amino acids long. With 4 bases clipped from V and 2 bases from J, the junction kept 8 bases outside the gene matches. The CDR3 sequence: CASSSLTRGTGNTIYF. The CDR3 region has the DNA TGTGCCAGCAGCTCCCTAACCAGGGGGACTGGAAACACCATATATTTT.

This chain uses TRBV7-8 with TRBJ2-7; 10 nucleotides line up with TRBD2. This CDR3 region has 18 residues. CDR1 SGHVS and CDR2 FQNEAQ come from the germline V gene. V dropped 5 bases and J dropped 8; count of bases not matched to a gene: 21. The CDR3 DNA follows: TGTGCCAGCAGCCCCGCTGGCCTAGCGGGAGTTTCTGCTATCCAGCAGTACTTC. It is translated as CASSPAGLAGVSAIQQYF.

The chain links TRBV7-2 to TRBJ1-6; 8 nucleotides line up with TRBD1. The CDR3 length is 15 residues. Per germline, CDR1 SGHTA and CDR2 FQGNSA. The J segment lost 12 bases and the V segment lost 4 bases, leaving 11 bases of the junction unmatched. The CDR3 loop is CASSSGSGQARPLHF. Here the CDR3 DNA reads TGTGCCAGCAGCTCCGGGTCGGGACAGGCGAGACCCCTCCACTTT.

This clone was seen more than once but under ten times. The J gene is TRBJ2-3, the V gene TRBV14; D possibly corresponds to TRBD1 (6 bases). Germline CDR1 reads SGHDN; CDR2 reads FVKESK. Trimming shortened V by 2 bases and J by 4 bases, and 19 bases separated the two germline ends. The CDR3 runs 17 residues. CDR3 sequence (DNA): TGTGCCAGCAGCCAACGTACAGGGATGGTAGGAGCAGATACGCAGTATTTT. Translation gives CASSQRTGMVGADTQYF.

CDR3 sequence (DNA): TGTGCCAGCAGTGAAGGTTGGCAGGGTCTTTCTGAGACCCAGTACTTC. Its protein product is CASSEGWQGLSETQYF. V gene TRBV6-1 combines with J gene TRBJ2-5; maybe TRBD1 (5 bases). Trimming pared 1 base from V and 5 bases from J, leaving 17 bases between. From germline, CDR1 is MNHNS and CDR2 SASEGT. CDR3 size: 16 residues.

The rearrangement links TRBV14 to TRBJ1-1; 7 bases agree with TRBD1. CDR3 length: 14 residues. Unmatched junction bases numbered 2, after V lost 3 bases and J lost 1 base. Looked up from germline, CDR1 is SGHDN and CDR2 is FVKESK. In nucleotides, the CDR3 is TGTGCCAGCAGCCAGAGGGGGCCGAACACTGAAGCTTTCTTT. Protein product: CASSQRGPNTEAFF.

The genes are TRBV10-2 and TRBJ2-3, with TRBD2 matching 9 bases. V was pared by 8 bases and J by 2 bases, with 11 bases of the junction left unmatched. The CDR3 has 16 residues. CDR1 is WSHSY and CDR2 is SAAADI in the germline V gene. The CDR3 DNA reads TGCGCCAGCTTCTTTAGTAGCGGGAGTGTCACAGATACGCAGTATTTT. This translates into CASFFSSGSVTDTQYF.

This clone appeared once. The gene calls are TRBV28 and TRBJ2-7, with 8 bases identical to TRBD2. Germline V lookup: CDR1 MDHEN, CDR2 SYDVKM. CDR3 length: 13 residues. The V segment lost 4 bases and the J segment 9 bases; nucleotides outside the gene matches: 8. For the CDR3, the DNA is TGTGCCAGCAGTTCGACGGGGGCGGGAGGGCAGTACTTC. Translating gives CASSSTGAGGQYF.

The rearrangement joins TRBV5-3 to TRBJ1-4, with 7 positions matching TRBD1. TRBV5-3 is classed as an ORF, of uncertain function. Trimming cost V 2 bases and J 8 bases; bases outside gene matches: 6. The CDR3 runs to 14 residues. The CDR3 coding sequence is TGTGCCAGAAGCTTAAAAGGGGGCTGGGAAAAACTGTTTTTT. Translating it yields CARSLKGGWEKLFF.

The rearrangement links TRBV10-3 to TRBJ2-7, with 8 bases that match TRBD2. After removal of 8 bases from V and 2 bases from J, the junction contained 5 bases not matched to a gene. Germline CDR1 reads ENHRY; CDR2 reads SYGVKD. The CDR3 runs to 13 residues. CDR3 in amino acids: CAIEIAGTYEQYF. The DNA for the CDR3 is TGTGCCATCGAGATAGCGGGAACCTACGAGCAGTACTTC.